Presented here are 3 T cell receptor beta chains from one specimen sequenced in a study of CD8 T cells in ankylosing spondylitis. Using its own MiXCR run on the 5' RACE reads, TCRdb lists one record per CDR3 protein. The data contain 25,000 to 35,000 distinct CDR3 sequences, more than 13% of them seen just once; the ten biggest clones take up about a third. The source material was blood. The receptors stem from a male donor with ankylosing spondylitis or in good health (not recorded which).

This clonotype was seen a few times. The gene calls are TRBV12-3 or TRBV12-4 and TRBJ2-2; D is uncertain. CDR3 size: 13 residues. The V end was cut by 6 bases, the J end by 6 bases, with 11 bases between. The CDR3 DNA reads TGTGCCAGCAGCCCCTCTGGTCCCGGGGAGCTGTTTTTT. This translates into CASSPSGPGELFF.

This clonotype came up a few times. The chain is built from TRBV5-5 and TRBJ2-1; D gene uncertain. Trimming left V 0 bases short and J 0 bases short, with 7 bases between. There are 15 residues in the CDR3. From germline, CDR1 is SGHKS and CDR2 YYEKEE (reference sequence). CDR3 amino acids: CASSLGLYSYNEQFF. In DNA form, the CDR3 reads TGTGCCAGCAGCTTGGGACTGTACTCCTACAATGAGCAGTTCTTC.

The DNA for the CDR3 is TGTGCCAGCAGTTACTCGGGACTAGCGGGGTTATACAATGAGCAGTTCTTC. This encodes CASSYSGLAGLYNEQFF. The J gene is TRBJ2-1, the V gene TRBV6-6; 13 bases match TRBD2. With V trimmed by 0 bases and J by 4 bases, 3 bases remained unmatched. The CDR3 is 17 amino acids. The germline gives CDR1 MNHNY, CDR2 SVGAGI (reference sequence).